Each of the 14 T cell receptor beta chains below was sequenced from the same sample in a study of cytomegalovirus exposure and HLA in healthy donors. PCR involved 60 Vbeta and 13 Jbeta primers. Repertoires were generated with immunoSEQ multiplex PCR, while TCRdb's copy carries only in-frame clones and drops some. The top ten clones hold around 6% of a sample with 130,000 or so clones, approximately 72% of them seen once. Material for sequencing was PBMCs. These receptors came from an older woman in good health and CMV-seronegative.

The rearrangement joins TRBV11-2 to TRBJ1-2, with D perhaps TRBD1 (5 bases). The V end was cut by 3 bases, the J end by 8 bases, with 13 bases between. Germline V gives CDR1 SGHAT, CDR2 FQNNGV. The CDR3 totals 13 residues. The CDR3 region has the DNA TGTGCCAGCAGCTTGGTCCGACAGCACGGCTACACCTTC. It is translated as CASSLVRQHGYTF.

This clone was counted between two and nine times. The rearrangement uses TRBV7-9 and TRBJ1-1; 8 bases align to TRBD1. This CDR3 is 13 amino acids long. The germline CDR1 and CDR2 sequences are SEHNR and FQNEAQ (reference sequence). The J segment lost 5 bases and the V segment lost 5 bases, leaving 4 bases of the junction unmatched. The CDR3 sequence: CASSDQGATEAFF. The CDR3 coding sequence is TGTGCCAGCAGCGACCAGGGGGCTACTGAAGCTTTCTTT. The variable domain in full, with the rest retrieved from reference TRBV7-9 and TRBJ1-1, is DTGVSQNPRHKITKRGQNVTFRCDPISEHNRLYWYRQTLGQGPEFLTYFQNEAQLEKSRLLSDRFSAERPKGSFSTLEIQRTEQGDSAMYLCASSDQGATEAFFGQGTRLTVV.

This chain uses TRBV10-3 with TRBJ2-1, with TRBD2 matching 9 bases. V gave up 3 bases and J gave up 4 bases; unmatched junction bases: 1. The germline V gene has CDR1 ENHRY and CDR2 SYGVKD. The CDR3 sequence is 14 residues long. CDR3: CAISDSGGYNEQFF. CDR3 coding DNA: TGTGCCATCAGTGATAGCGGGGGTTACAATGAGCAGTTCTTC.

The CDR3 reads CASSLRVANTGELFF. CDR3 coding DNA: TGTGCCAGCAGTCTCAGGGTAGCCAACACCGGGGAGCTGTTTTTT. The V gene is TRBV6-5, the J gene TRBJ2-2, with D possibly matching TRBD1 (5 bases). The length of the CDR3 is 15 residues. Germline-derived CDR1 and CDR2 are MNHEY and SVGAGI. The V gene lost 5 bases and the J gene lost 2 bases, with 12 bases spanning the gap.

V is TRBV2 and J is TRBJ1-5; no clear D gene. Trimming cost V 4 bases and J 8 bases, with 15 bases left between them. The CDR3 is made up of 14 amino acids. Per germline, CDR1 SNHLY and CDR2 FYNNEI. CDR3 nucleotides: TGTGCCAGCAGTGTCCGGCAGGCCCCGGAGCCCCAGCATTTT. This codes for CASSVRQAPEPQHF.

The CDR3 loop reads CASSGGTGGYNQPQHF. The CDR3, as DNA: TGTGCCAGCAGTGGGGGTACGGGAGGTTACAATCAGCCCCAGCATTTT. The chain has TRBV2 and TRBJ1-5; D is undetermined. There are 16 residues in the CDR3. Germline values: CDR1 SNHLY, CDR2 FYNNEI. Trimming took 4 bases from V and 3 from J, leaving 16 bases between them. The full variable domain, in which reference TRBV2 and TRBJ1-5 provide the parts outside the CDR3, is EPEVTQTPSHQVTQMGQEVILRCVPISNHLYFYWYRQILGQKVEFLVSFYNNEISEKSEIFDDQFSVERPDGSNFTLKIRSTKLEDSAMYFCASSGGTGGYNQPQHFGDGTRLSIL.

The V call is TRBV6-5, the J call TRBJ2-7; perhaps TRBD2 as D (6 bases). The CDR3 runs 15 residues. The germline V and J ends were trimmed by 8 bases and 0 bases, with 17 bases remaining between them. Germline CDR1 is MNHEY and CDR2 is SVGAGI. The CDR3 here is CASGGEAGYSYEQYF. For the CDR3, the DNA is TGTGCCAGCGGTGGAGAGGCGGGGTACTCCTACGAGCAGTACTTC.

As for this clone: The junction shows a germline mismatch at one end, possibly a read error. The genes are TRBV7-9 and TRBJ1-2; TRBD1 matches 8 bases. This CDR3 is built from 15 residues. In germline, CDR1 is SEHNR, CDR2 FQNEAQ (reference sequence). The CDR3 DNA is TGTTCCAGCAGCACGCCAGGGGGCGAGTTGTATGGCTACACCTTC. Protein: CSSSTPGGELYGYTF.

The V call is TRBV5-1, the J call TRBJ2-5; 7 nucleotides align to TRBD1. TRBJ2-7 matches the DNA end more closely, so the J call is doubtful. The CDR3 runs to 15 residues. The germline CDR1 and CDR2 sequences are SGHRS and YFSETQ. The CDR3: CASSPGTVQGYEQYF. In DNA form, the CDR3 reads TGCGCCAGCAGCCCCGGGACAGTTCAGGGCTACGAGCAGTACTTC.

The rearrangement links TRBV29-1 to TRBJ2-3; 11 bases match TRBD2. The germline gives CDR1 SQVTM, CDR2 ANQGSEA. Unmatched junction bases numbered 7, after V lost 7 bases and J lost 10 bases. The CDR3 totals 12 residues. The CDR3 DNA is TGCAGCGCCTACCTAGCGGGGGGAGCGCAGTATTTT. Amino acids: CSAYLAGGAQYF.

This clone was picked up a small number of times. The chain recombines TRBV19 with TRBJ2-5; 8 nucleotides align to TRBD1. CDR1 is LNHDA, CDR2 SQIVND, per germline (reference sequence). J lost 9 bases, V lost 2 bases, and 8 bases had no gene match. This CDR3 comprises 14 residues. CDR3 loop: CASSIIGGQASQYF. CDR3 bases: TGTGCCAGTAGTATAATAGGGGGACAGGCCTCCCAGTACTTC.

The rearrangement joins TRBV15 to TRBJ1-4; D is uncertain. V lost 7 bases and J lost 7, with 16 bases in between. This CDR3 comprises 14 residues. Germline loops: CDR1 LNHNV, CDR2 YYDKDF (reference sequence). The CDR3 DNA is TGTGCCACCACTCCTGACACCGGAGGTGAAAAACTGTTTTTT. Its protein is CATTPDTGGEKLFF.

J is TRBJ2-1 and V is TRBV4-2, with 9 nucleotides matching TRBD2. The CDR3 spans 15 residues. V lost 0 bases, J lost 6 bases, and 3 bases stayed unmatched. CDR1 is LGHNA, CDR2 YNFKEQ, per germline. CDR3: CASSQELAGRNEQFF. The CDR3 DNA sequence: TGTGCCAGCAGCCAAGAACTAGCGGGCCGCAATGAGCAGTTCTTC.

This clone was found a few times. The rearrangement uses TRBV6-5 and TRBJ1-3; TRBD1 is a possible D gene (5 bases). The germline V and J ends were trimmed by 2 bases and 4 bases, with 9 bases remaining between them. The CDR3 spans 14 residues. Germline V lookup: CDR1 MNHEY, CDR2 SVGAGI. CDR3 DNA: TGTGCCAGCAGTTACCGGGGGTCCGGAAACACCATATATTTT. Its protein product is CASSYRGSGNTIYF.